This T cell receptor beta chain was sequenced during a study of OX40 agonist ivuxolimab in advanced cancers. Study-wide context: The patients received agonistic anti-OX40 (CD134) antibody ivuxolimab.

This table comes from immunoSEQ multiplex PCR, and its TCRdb copy is limited to in-frame clones, with some not included. The repertoire has 35,000 to 45,000 clones, 91% of them found once; the top ten carry around 28%. The V end lost 1 base, the J end lost 2 bases, and 11 bases lay between the germline ends. This CDR3 comprises 15 residues. CDR1 MGHRA and CDR2 YSYEKL come from the germline V gene. This sequence was found in an adult with an advanced solid tumor such as melanoma, head and neck, liver or kidney cancer. The gene calls are TRBV4-1 and TRBJ2-5, with D hard to call. This sample comprised CD4+ or CD8+ T cells sorted from blood, obtained in a trial of the OX40 agonist ivuxolimab. The CDR3 is CASSQGVAAQETQYF. CDR3 in DNA: TGCGCCAGCAGCCAAGGGGTCGCAGCGCAAGAGACCCAGTACTTC.